A selection of T cell receptor beta chains follows, all from one sample in a study of OX40 agonist ivuxolimab in advanced cancers. The data were produced by immunoSEQ multiplex PCR, yet TCRdb's version contains in-frame clones alone and is incomplete. In the table there are about 41,000 clones, just under 85% of which are singletons. The specimen comprised CD4+ or CD8+ T cells sorted from blood, sampled in a trial of the OX40 agonist ivuxolimab. The receptors come from an adult with an advanced solid tumor such as melanoma, head and neck, liver or kidney cancer. Both conserved end residues are trimmed from each CDR3.

V gene: TRBV7-8
CDR3 length: 13
J gene: TRBJ2-7
CDR3 protein: ASSWGAAGYYEQY

V gene: TRBV19
CDR3 length: 13
J gene: TRBJ1-1
CDR3 protein: ASRPPGALNTEAF

V gene: TRBV15
CDR3 length: 13
J gene: TRBJ2-7
CDR3 protein: ATSRAGGQGYEQY

V gene: TRBV5-4
CDR3 length: 13
J gene: TRBJ1-1
CDR3 protein: ASSSPTVLNTEAF

V gene: TRBV18
CDR3 length: 12
J gene: TRBJ1-1
CDR3 protein: ASSPPTGHTEAF

V gene: TRBV7-9
CDR3 length: 14
J gene: TRBJ2-5
CDR3 protein: ASSLQGASGQETQY

V gene: TRBV19
CDR3 length: 10
J gene: TRBJ2-5
CDR3 protein: ASRDRVETQY

V gene: TRBV5-5
CDR3 length: 12
J gene: TRBJ1-1
CDR3 protein: ASSLGTANTEAF

V gene: TRBV6-1
CDR3 length: 13
J gene: TRBJ2-3
CDR3 protein: ASTLGQVEADTQY

V gene: TRBV7-9
CDR3 length: 10
J gene: TRBJ2-7
CDR3 protein: ASSHDWGEQY

V gene: TRBV29-1
CDR3 length: 10
J gene: TRBJ2-2
CDR3 protein: SVMSYTGELF

V gene: TRBV5-1
CDR3 length: 13
J gene: TRBJ2-7
CDR3 protein: ASSSGTGTFYEQY

V gene: TRBV7-8
CDR3 length: 15
J gene: TRBJ2-4
CDR3 protein: ASTTQGREGVKNIQY

V gene: TRBV10-1
CDR3 length: 13
J gene: TRBJ2-6
CDR3 protein: ASSESGAGANVLT

V gene: TRBV5-1
CDR3 length: 13
J gene: TRBJ2-1
CDR3 protein: ASSSGLAGVGEQF

V gene: TRBV7-8
CDR3 length: 12
J gene: TRBJ2-7
CDR3 protein: ASSLGTASYEQY

V gene: TRBV5-1
CDR3 length: 11
J gene: TRBJ2-1
CDR3 protein: ASSLGDSNEQF

V gene: TRBV10-3
CDR3 length: 10
J gene: TRBJ2-3
CDR3 protein: AISEGTDTQY

V gene: TRBV11-2
CDR3 length: 11
J gene: TRBJ2-2
CDR3 protein: ASSLPNTGELF

V gene: TRBV28
CDR3 length: 12
J gene: TRBJ1-2
CDR3 protein: ASRTRDSGYGYT

V gene: TRBV6-5
CDR3 length: 12
J gene: TRBJ1-5
CDR3 protein: ASSSNRGDQPQH

V gene: TRBV28
CDR3 length: 13
J gene: TRBJ2-2
CDR3 protein: ASSFAGRDAGELF

V gene: TRBV7-9
CDR3 length: 14
J gene: TRBJ2-2
CDR3 protein: ASSPLGGANTGELF

V gene: TRBV5-4
CDR3 length: 13
J gene: TRBJ2-4
CDR3 protein: ASSHRRDPKNIQY

V gene: TRBV28
CDR3 length: 13
J gene: TRBJ2-2
CDR3 protein: ASSLYRGRGGELF

V gene: TRBV28
CDR3 length: 11
J gene: TRBJ1-1
CDR3 protein: ASSLYRDTEAF

V gene: TRBV27
CDR3 length: 13
J gene: TRBJ2-3
CDR3 protein: ASSFSSGSTDTQY

V gene: TRBV5-6
CDR3 length: 15
J gene: TRBJ2-5
CDR3 protein: ASSSPLGGGAKETQY

V gene: TRBV28
CDR3 length: 12
J gene: TRBJ1-1
CDR3 protein: ASSPRIRNTEAF

V gene: TRBV6-5
CDR3 length: 11
J gene: TRBJ1-1
CDR3 protein: ASSPQAGSEAF

V gene: TRBV2
CDR3 length: 15
J gene: TRBJ2-7
CDR3 protein: ASRLARLAGVRHEQY

V gene: TRBV4-2
CDR3 length: 13
J gene: TRBJ2-3
CDR3 protein: ASSHEGQVTDTQY

V gene: TRBV9
CDR3 length: 13
J gene: TRBJ2-3
CDR3 protein: ASSVLWGDTDTQY

V gene: TRBV5-4
CDR3 length: 14
J gene: TRBJ2-5
CDR3 protein: ASSPNGAGGGKTQY

V gene: TRBV11-2
CDR3 length: 13
J gene: TRBJ2-1
CDR3 protein: ASSLSSGSYNEQF

V gene: TRBV19
CDR3 length: 12
J gene: TRBJ2-3
CDR3 protein: ASSMGLGTDTQY

V gene: TRBV6-1
CDR3 length: 12
J gene: TRBJ1-5
CDR3 protein: ASSEADRVQPQH

V gene: TRBV19
CDR3 length: 9
J gene: TRBJ2-7
CDR3 protein: ATETAYEQY

V gene: TRBV27
CDR3 length: 13
J gene: TRBJ1-4
CDR3 protein: ASSSDRDDFEKLF

V gene: TRBV10-3
CDR3 length: 12
J gene: TRBJ2-3
CDR3 protein: AISGFSRRNTQY

V gene: TRBV7-3
CDR3 length: 11
J gene: TRBJ1-1
CDR3 protein: ASSLEVNTEAF

V gene: TRBV21-1
CDR3 length: 15
J gene: TRBJ2-1
CDR3 protein: ASSKRGLAGGYNEQF